This T cell receptor beta chain originates from a study of beta chain features in type 1 diabetes. Study context: Across every sample, around 98 million sorted cells were examined in total.

Findings and caveats of the study: More deletions and fewer insertions at VDJ junctions were found in patients with type 1 diabetes.

Expressed TCRB transcripts got sequenced, as all isolated RNA was reverse transcribed. About 3.57 million reads were obtained on average from naive, central memory and regulatory T cell samples. This table comes from immunoSEQ multiplex PCR, and its TCRdb copy is limited to in-frame clones, with some not included. The sample shows nearly 250,000 clones, 12% to 15% of them seen only once. Averaging approximately 0.11 L, one heparinised blood draw was given by each donor. Comment on this clone: Its matching antigen is unknown.

The specimen was naive CD4+ T cells from blood. This TCR was sampled from a woman between 40 and 55 years old in good health.

The CDR3 DNA reads as TGTGCCAGCCTCCCCGTGGGCAGGGGCTATGGCTACACCTTC. Its translation: CASLPVGRGYGYTF. This chain connects TRBV6-5 to TRBJ1-2, with a weak D call TRBD1 (6 bases). The CDR3 is 14 residues long. CDR1 and CDR2 (germline): MNHEY, SVGAGI. V lost 8 bases and J lost 4, with 17 bases in between.